The clone carrying this T cell receptor beta chain has ten or more counts. As yet, its antigen is unknown. The sample originates from a study of T cell repertoires in cytomegalovirus infection. Background on the study: Both CMV infection and a matching HLA type were indicated by public TCR beta signatures.

MiXCR was run by TCRdb on the reads, yielding one entry per CDR3 protein. The repertoire consists of 400,000 to 550,000 distinct CDR3 sequences, with roughly 10% occurring once and the leading ten covering roughly a tenth. The germline V gene encodes CDR1 SGHVS and CDR2 FQNEAQ. This CDR3 is 16 amino acids long. The germline V and J ends were trimmed by 5 bases and 0 bases, with 14 bases remaining between them. Study-wide results and caveats: Within the response measured ex vivo, HLA-C-restricted CMV-specific TCR beta clonotypes were dominant. Carriers of CMV plus the relevant HLA were identified by cumulative public TCR beta family frequency.

The source is a human donor in good health (CMV status not recorded). Some clones in this sample may be carry-over from other donors' samples. The rearrangement uses TRBV7-8 and TRBJ1-5; D is undetermined. Sequenced input: PBMCs. This CDR3 reads CASSAPSAASNQPQHF. CDR3 in DNA: TGTGCCAGCAGCGCTCCTTCAGCAGCTAGCAATCAGCCCCAGCATTTT. The variable domain in full, completed from reference TRBV7-8 and TRBJ1-5, reads GAGVSQSPRYKVAKRGQDVALRCDPISGHVSLFWYQQALGQGPEFLTYFQNEAQLDKSGLPSDRFFAERPEGSVSTLKIQRTQQEDSAVYLCASSAPSAASNQPQHFGDGTRLSIL.